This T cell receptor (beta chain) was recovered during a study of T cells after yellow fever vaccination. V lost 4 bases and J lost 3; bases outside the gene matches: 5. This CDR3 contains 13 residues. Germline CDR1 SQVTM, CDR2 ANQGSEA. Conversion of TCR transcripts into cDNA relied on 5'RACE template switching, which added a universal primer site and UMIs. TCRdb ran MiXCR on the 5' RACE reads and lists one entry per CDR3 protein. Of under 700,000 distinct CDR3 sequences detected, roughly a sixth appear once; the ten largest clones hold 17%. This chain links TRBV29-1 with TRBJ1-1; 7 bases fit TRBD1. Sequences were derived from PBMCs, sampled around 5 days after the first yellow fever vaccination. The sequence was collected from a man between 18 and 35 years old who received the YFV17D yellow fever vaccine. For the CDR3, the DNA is TGCAGCGTTGCTCCAAGGGGGCACACTGAAGCTTTCTTT. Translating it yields CSVAPRGHTEAFF. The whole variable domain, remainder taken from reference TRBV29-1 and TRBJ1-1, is SAVISQKPSRDICQRGTSLTIQCQVDSQVTMMFWYRQQPGQSLTLIATANQGSEATYESGFVIDKFPISRPNLTFSTLTVSNMSPEDSSIYLCSVAPRGHTEAFFGQGTRLTVV.